Below, 25 T cell receptor beta chains from the same sample are listed, as sequenced in a study of blood T cells in healthy people across ages. A second roughly 6 to 11 cycle PCR used barcoded and J-beta primers. TCRdb fed the 5' RACE reads into MiXCR, producing one record per CDR3 protein. The sample has some 1.6 million distinct CDR3 sequences, about 35% seen once. The sequencing sample was made of blood. The receptors were gathered from a woman aged 30 to 39 in good health.

Only a few counts were recorded for this clonotype. The CDR3 DNA sequence: TGTGCCAGCAGCTTAGGTGCCGGGCAGTACTTC. Protein product: CASSLGAGQYF. This chain joins TRBV11-2 and TRBJ2-7, with D hard to call. CDR3 length: 11 residues. The V and J ends lost 1 base and 9 bases respectively, with 7 bases between them. Germline V gene data show CDR1 as SGHAT and CDR2 as FQNNGV.

This clonotype was observed a few times. V usage is TRBV3-1 and J usage is TRBJ2-7; D is ambiguous. The CDR3 sequence is 17 residues long. Germline CDR1 and CDR2: LGHDT and YNNKEL (reference sequence). V was trimmed by 0 bases and J by 0 bases, leaving 15 bases between them. The CDR3, as DNA: TGTGCCAGCAGCCAAGATCGGTGGCGACACCTCTCCTACGAGCAGTACTTC. The encoded protein is CASSQDRWRHLSYEQYF.

This clonotype has ten or more counts. The gene calls are TRBV5-1 and TRBJ2-7, with 11 bases lining up with TRBD2. The V gene's germline CDR1 is SGHRS and CDR2 YFSETQ. CDR3 length equals 15 residues. Germline trimming cut 0 bases from V and 4 bases from J; bases unmatched to any gene: 3. Here the CDR3 reads CASSLGLAGMYEQYF. CDR3 sequence (DNA): TGCGCCAGCAGCTTGGGACTAGCGGGAATGTACGAGCAGTACTTC.

CDR3 DNA sequence: TGTGCCAGCAGTTTACGAACGACTGAAGCTTTCTTT. Translated: CASSLRTTEAFF. The chain is built from TRBV12-3 or TRBV12-4 and TRBJ1-1; no clear D gene. V lost 2 bases to trimming and J lost 5 bases, with 6 bases between them. This CDR3 is 12 amino acids long.

Here the CDR3 DNA reads TGTGCCAGCAGTGGACAGGGCGATCAGCGCCCTTCTGGGGCCAACGTCCTGACTTTC. Translated: CASSGQGDQRPSGANVLTF. This chain connects TRBV5-5 to TRBJ2-6; 8 bases fit TRBD1. Germline V gene sequence: CDR1 SGHKS, CDR2 YYEKEE (reference sequence). J gave up 1 base and V 5 bases, and 14 bases lay outside the gene matches. This CDR3 comprises 19 residues.

This clonotype was seen only a few times. This chain links TRBV18 with TRBJ2-6; no definite D call. This CDR3 is 18 amino acids long. Germline CDR1 reads KGHSH; CDR2 reads LQKENI. Trimming took 2 bases from V and 0 from J, leaving 14 bases between them. This CDR3 reads CASSPVANTHSGANVLTF. CDR3 nucleotide sequence: TGTGCCAGCTCACCAGTAGCTAATACACACTCTGGGGCCAACGTCCTGACTTTC.

The chain combines TRBV12-3 or TRBV12-4 with TRBJ2-5; 8 bases fit TRBD2. CDR3 length: 16 amino acids. The V and J ends lost 3 bases and 6 bases, in that order; junction bases with no gene match: 12. CDR3 DNA: TGTGCCAGCAGTTTGACTCGCGGGGGGTCTGGTAAGACCCAGTACTTC. Its translation is CASSLTRGGSGKTQYF.

This clonotype showed up just a few times. In DNA, the CDR3 is TGTGCCAGCAGTTTAGAGCCTACCTATGGCTACACCTTC. It specifies CASSLEPTYGYTF. V is TRBV27 and J is TRBJ1-2; D is ambiguous. This CDR3 has 13 residues. In germline, CDR1 is MNHEY, CDR2 SMNVEV (reference sequence). The V end was cut by 2 bases, the J end by 4 bases, with 8 bases between.

CDR3 protein: CASKGGGAGNQPQHF. The DNA for the CDR3 is TGTGCCAGCAAGGGGGGGGGGGCTGGCAATCAGCCCCAGCATTTT. V gene TRBV6-1 combines with J gene TRBJ1-5; possibly TRBD1 for D (6 bases). Germline CDR1 MNHNS, CDR2 SASEGT. V gave up 7 bases and J gave up 2 bases, with 15 bases separating them. The CDR3 totals 15 residues.

The rearrangement joins TRBV27 to TRBJ1-2, with 10 bases aligning to TRBD1. Germline V CDR1 and CDR2: MNHEY, SMNVEV (reference sequence). Trimming took 5 bases from V and 4 from J; bases not matched to a gene: 10. This CDR3 comprises 16 residues. The CDR3 region has the DNA TGTGCCAGCAGTCCAGCGCGGGGGGACAGGGGCTATGGCTACACCTTC. This sequence encodes CASSPARGDRGYGYTF.

The chain uses TRBV3-1 and TRBJ2-7; weak D call: TRBD2 (5 bases). V lost 0 bases to trimming and J lost 5 bases, with 8 bases between them. Per the germline V gene, CDR1 is LGHDT and CDR2 is YNNKEL (reference sequence). The CDR3 is 13 residues long. The CDR3 nucleotides are TGTGCCAGCAGCCAAGATCAGAGGGACGAGCAGTACTTC. Its translation is CASSQDQRDEQYF.

Turning to this clonotype: At one of its ends the junction is not consistent with the germline gene, which may arise from a read error. The chain is built from TRBV12-3 or TRBV12-4 and TRBJ2-5, with D possibly being TRBD1 (6 bases). Near its end, the DNA agrees better with TRBJ2-7, so the J call may be wrong. CDR3 length equals 14 residues. The CDR3 loop is CTSSLGGPQDEQYF. CDR3 sequence (DNA): TGTACCAGCAGCCTAGGGGGACCCCAAGACGAGCAGTACTTC.

CDR3 in amino acids: CASPLNSNAGGGRYTF. In nucleotides, the CDR3 is TGTGCCAGCCCTTTAAATTCAAACGCCGGGGGGGGGCGCTACACCTTC. The V gene is TRBV7-2, the J gene TRBJ1-2; a weak D match, TRBD1 (6 bases). The CDR3 extends over 16 amino acids. The V gene lost 8 bases and the J gene lost 9 bases, with 28 bases spanning the gap. Germline assignment: CDR1 SGHTA and CDR2 FQGNSA. The full variable domain, rest sourced from reference TRBV7-2 and TRBJ1-2, is GAGVSQSPSNKVTEKGKDVELRCDPISGHTALYWYRQSLGQGLEFLIYFQGNSAPDKSGLPSDRFSAERTGGSVSTLTIQRTQQEDSAVYLCASPLNSNAGGGRYTFGSGTRLTVV.

This clonotype has a handful of counts. The chain carries TRBV5-1 and TRBJ1-4; TRBD1 agrees at 11 bases. Germline CDR1 is SGHRS and CDR2 is YFSETQ. V lost 4 bases to trimming and J lost 7 bases; unmatched junction nucleotides: 6. The CDR3 runs to 15 residues. In DNA form, the CDR3 reads TGCGCCAGCAGCACGTCCGGGACAGGGGGTGAAAAACTGTTTTTT. As protein: CASSTSGTGGEKLFF.

The chain has TRBV9 and TRBJ2-7; the match to TRBD2 covers 8 bases. The J segment lost 5 bases and the V segment lost 2 bases, leaving 9 bases of the junction unmatched. Germline-derived CDR1 and CDR2 are SGDLS and YYNGEE. The CDR3 runs 15 residues. CDR3 in amino acids: CASSVGTGGPDEQYF. The DNA for the CDR3 is TGTGCCAGCAGCGTTGGGACGGGAGGGCCGGACGAGCAGTACTTC.

The rearrangement uses TRBV5-1 and TRBJ2-7; either TRBD1 or TRBD2 may supply D (5 bases each). Germline CDR1 reads SGHRS; CDR2 reads YFSETQ. The CDR3 is made up of 15 amino acids. V was cut by 4 bases and J by 2 bases, with 16 bases left in between. In DNA, the CDR3 is TGCGCCAGCAGCGGTTTTGGGGGACCGACCTACGAGCAGTACTTC. This translates into CASSGFGGPTYEQYF.

This clonotype showed up just a few times. The chain recombines TRBV5-1 with TRBJ1-2, with D possibly matching TRBD1 (5 bases). V lost 6 bases and J lost 0, with 15 bases in between. Germline V gene lookup returns CDR1 SGHRS and CDR2 YFSETQ. The CDR3 extends over 15 amino acids. The CDR3 DNA is TGCGCCAGCAAGGACAATCAGCCCTCTAACTATGGCTACACCTTC. Translated: CASKDNQPSNYGYTF.

V usage is TRBV20-1 and J usage is TRBJ2-3; 9 nucleotides agree with TRBD2. Germline V gene data show CDR1 as DFQATT and CDR2 as SNEGSKA (reference sequence). This CDR3 spans 15 amino acids. V gave up 6 bases and J gave up 2 bases; unmatched junction bases: 9. The CDR3 reads CSAESGTSLTDTQYF. The CDR3 DNA reads as TGCAGTGCCGAATCCGGGACTAGCCTCACAGATACGCAGTATTTT.

This clonotype has more than one count but fewer than ten. This chain links TRBV2 with TRBJ1-6; possibly TRBD1 for D (5 bases). The germline V gene encodes CDR1 SNHLY and CDR2 FYNNEI. CDR3 length: 15 amino acids. V lost 2 bases, J lost 10 bases, and 15 bases lay in between. The CDR3 loop reads CASSERAGYESPLHF. CDR3 bases: TGTGCCAGCAGTGAACGCGCAGGGTACGAATCACCCCTCCACTTT.

This clonotype has just a few counts. This chain uses TRBV4-2 with TRBJ2-1; TRBD2 matches at 11 bases. The CDR3 loop spans 18 amino acids. Germline lookup yields CDR1 LGHNA and CDR2 YNFKEQ. V lost 3 bases and J lost 2; bases outside the gene matches: 9. CDR3 sequence (DNA): TGTGCCAGCAGCCAGGCACTAGCGGGGGTCCAAGCCTACAATGAGCAGTTCTTC. Protein sequence: CASSQALAGVQAYNEQFF.

The sample holds many counts of this clonotype. J is TRBJ1-2 and V is TRBV6-5, with D possibly matching TRBD1 (5 bases). This CDR3 has 14 residues. The germline V gene encodes CDR1 MNHEY and CDR2 SVGAGI. V gave up 4 bases and J gave up 8 bases, with 17 bases separating them. CDR3 in DNA: TGTGCCAGCAGTTCCCCCGGAGCAGGGAAGGGCTACACCTTC. It specifies CASSSPGAGKGYTF.

This clonotype was picked up a small number of times. The chain uses TRBV6-6 and TRBJ2-5; the match to TRBD2 covers 9 bases. Trimming cost V 1 base and J 5 bases; bases outside gene matches: 8. CDR1 and CDR2 from the germline V gene are MNHNY and SVGAGI (reference sequence). The CDR3 totals 16 residues. For the CDR3, the DNA is TGTGCCAGCAGTTACTGGCTAGCGGGGTCGGAGGAGACCCAGTACTTC. Translating gives CASSYWLAGSEETQYF.

The chain couples TRBV7-2 to TRBJ2-3, with TRBD2 identical over 12 bases. Germline V gives CDR1 SGHTA, CDR2 FQGNSA. The CDR3 is 17 residues long. The V and J ends lost 3 bases and 7 bases, in that order; junction bases with no gene match: 11. CDR3 amino acids: CASSLASGGAVWNTQYF. The DNA for the CDR3 is TGTGCCAGCAGCTTGGCTAGCGGGGGGGCCGTGTGGAATACGCAGTATTTT.

The genes are TRBV5-5 and TRBJ1-2; a possible D gene is TRBD1 (6 bases). The CDR3 loop spans 14 amino acids. The germline CDR1 and CDR2 sequences are SGHKS and YYEKEE (reference sequence). V lost 6 bases and J 3 bases, leaving 15 bases between the germline ends. The CDR3 sequence: CASTPSRTDYGYTF. CDR3 sequence (DNA): TGTGCCAGCACCCCGTCCCGGACAGACTATGGCTACACCTTC.

This clonotype was counted between two and nine times. CDR3 DNA sequence: TGTGCCAGCAGCCCCAGGGCGGTCTACAATGAGCAGTTCTTC. Residues: CASSPRAVYNEQFF. The rearrangement links TRBV4-2 to TRBJ2-1; D is possibly TRBD1 (5 bases). Trimming left V 4 bases short and J 3 bases short, with 10 bases between. The CDR3 is 14 residues long. CDR1 and CDR2 from the germline V gene are LGHNA and YNFKEQ.